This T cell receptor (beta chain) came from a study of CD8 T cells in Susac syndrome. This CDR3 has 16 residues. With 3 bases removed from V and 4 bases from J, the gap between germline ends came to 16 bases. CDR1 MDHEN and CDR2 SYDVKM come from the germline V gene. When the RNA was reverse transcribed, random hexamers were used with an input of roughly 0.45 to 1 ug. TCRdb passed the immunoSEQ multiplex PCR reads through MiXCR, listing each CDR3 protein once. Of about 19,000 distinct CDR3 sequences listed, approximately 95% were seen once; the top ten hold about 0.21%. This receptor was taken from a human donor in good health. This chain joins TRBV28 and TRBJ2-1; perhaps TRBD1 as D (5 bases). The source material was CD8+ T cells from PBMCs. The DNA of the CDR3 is TGTGCCAGCAGTTTGCCGACAGAAATGGTTTACAATGAGCAGTTCTTC. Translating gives CASSLPTEMVYNEQFF. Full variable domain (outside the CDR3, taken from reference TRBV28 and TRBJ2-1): DVKVTQSSRYLVKRTGEKVFLECVQDMDHENMFWYRQDPGLGLRLIYFSYDVKMKEKGDIPEGYSVSREKKERFSLILESASTNQTSMYLCASSLPTEMVYNEQFFGPGTRLTVL.